The 7 T cell receptor beta chains below were found in one sample sequenced in a study of T cell responses to AZD1222 COVID-19 vaccine. The protocol was immunoSEQ multiplex PCR, while the TCRdb copy is restricted to in-frame clones and leaves out a portion. The sample has under 100,000 clones; approximately 90% are singletons. Source: peripheral blood, taken on day 0 of MenACWY control vaccination. These TCRs come from an adult in good health.

This chain's CDR3 is CASSRGLQETQYF. The CDR3 nucleotides are TGCGCCAGCAGCCGGGGGCTACAAGAGACCCAGTACTTC. This chain uses TRBV5-1 with TRBJ2-5; D possibly uses TRBD1 or TRBD2 (6 bases each). The V gene lost 4 bases and the J gene lost 2 bases, with 9 bases spanning the gap. This CDR3 comprises 13 residues. Germline CDR1 reads SGHRS; CDR2 reads YFSETQ.

CDR3 in amino acids: CASSQTGINQPQHF. The CDR3 DNA sequence: TGTGCCAGCAGTCAGACAGGGATCAATCAGCCCCAGCATTTT. V is TRBV6-2 or TRBV6-3 and J is TRBJ1-5, with 7 bases that match TRBD1. The CDR3 loop spans 14 amino acids. Per the germline V gene, CDR1 is MNHEY and CDR2 is SVGEGT. J lost 3 bases, V lost 5 bases, and 4 bases had no gene match.

This rearrangement joins TRBV7-2 to TRBJ2-7; 8 nucleotides agree with TRBD2. Germline assignment: CDR1 SGHTA and CDR2 FQGNSA. V gave up 4 bases and J gave up 4 bases; unmatched junction bases: 9. The CDR3 sequence is 15 residues long. For the CDR3, the DNA is TGTGCCAGCAGCTCTGGGCGGGAGGTAGAGTACGAGCAGTACTTC. Amino acids: CASSSGREVEYEQYF.

The chain has TRBV30 and TRBJ2-7; D unresolved. From germline, CDR1 is GTSNPN and CDR2 SVGIG (reference sequence). CDR3 length: 11 amino acids. Trimming stripped 5 bases from V and 6 bases from J, with 11 bases between. Here the CDR3 DNA reads TGTGCCTGGGCCGCGAGGAGCGAGCAGTACTTC. It encodes CAWAARSEQYF.

The CDR3 sequence is CASRLPPGEGGTGELFF. CDR3 nucleotides: TGTGCAAGTCGCTTACCACCGGGTGAGGGCGGGACCGGGGAGCTGTTTTTT. The genes are TRBV12-2 and TRBJ2-2; the D call of TRBD2 is as the table states it, not checked on the DNA. TRBV12-2 corresponds to a pseudogene. CDR3 size: 17 residues.

The J gene is TRBJ1-5, the V gene TRBV3-1 (or the pseudogene TRBV3-2); no clear D gene. The CDR3 consists of 14 residues. Germline values: CDR1 LGHDT, CDR2 YNNKEL (reference sequence). Trimming left V 1 base short and J 7 bases short, with 11 bases between. CDR3 sequence (DNA): TGTGCCAGCAGCCAAGGGCGGATCGGGCAGCCCCAGCATTTT. It codes for CASSQGRIGQPQHF.

The rearrangement joins TRBV5-1 to TRBJ1-3, with unresolved D. The germline V gene encodes CDR1 SGHRS and CDR2 YFSETQ. There are 15 residues in the CDR3. Trimming stripped 4 bases from V and 4 bases from J, with 15 bases between. CDR3 coding DNA: TGCGCCAGCAGCCTGGCGTCCGATTTGGGAAACACCATATATTTT. Amino acid sequence: CASSLASDLGNTIYF. Drawing the rest from reference TRBV5-1 and TRBJ1-3, the complete variable domain is KAGVTQTPRYLIKTRGQQVTLSCSPISGHRSVSWYQQTPGQGLQFLFEYFSETQRNKGNFPGRFSGRQFSNSRSEMNVSTLELGDSALYLCASSLASDLGNTIYFGEGSWLTVV.